This is a list of T cell receptor beta chains from one sample in a study of T cell responses to AZD1222 COVID-19 vaccine. Assay: immunoSEQ multiplex PCR; the TCRdb copy retains only in-frame clones and omits some. The table shows some 180,000 clones, with around 90% occurring only once. This material consisted of peripheral blood, taken on day 0 of AZD1222 vaccination. The receptors shown here come from an adult in good health. Both conserved end residues are part of each CDR3. The order of the fields is V gene, clone size, D gene, J gene, CDR3 protein, CDR3 DNA. The D gene is left open where the match is weak. Size is stated for part of the rows, as once, few or many counts, or as a class when the clone is expanded.

v_call: TRBV7-8
clone_size: .
d_call: .
j_call: TRBJ1-5
cdr3_aa: CASSRDSGGYQPQHF
cdr3_nt: TGTGCCAGCAGTCGGGACTCGGGGGGGTATCAGCCCCAGCATTTT

v_call: TRBV3-1/TRBV3-2
clone_size: .
d_call: .
j_call: TRBJ1-3
cdr3_aa: CASSYQGPGNTIYF
cdr3_nt: TGTGCCAGCAGCTATCAGGGACCCGGAAACACCATATATTTT

v_call: TRBV4-2
clone_size: medium-sized
d_call: .
j_call: TRBJ1-2
cdr3_aa: CASSQGSRANYGYTF
cdr3_nt: TGTGCCAGCAGCCAAGGGTCGCGGGCTAACTATGGCTACACCTTC

v_call: TRBV7-3
clone_size: .
d_call: TRBD1
j_call: TRBJ2-1
cdr3_aa: CASSFFGQGSNEQFF
cdr3_nt: TGTGCCAGCAGTTTCTTCGGACAGGGGTCGAATGAGCAGTTCTTC

v_call: TRBV10-3
clone_size: .
d_call: TRBD2
j_call: TRBJ2-1
cdr3_aa: CAISDSSGSSYNEQFF
cdr3_nt: TGTGCCATCAGTGACTCTAGCGGGAGCTCCTACAATGAGCAGTTCTTC

v_call: TRBV5-1
clone_size: .
d_call: TRBD2
j_call: TRBJ2-3
cdr3_aa: CASSFRASGSRGDTQYF
cdr3_nt: TGCGCCAGCAGCTTTAGGGCTAGCGGGAGCAGGGGAGATACGCAGTATTTT

v_call: TRBV5-5
clone_size: .
d_call: TRBD1
j_call: TRBJ2-7
cdr3_aa: CASSSQPGQGPYEQYF
cdr3_nt: TGTGCCAGCAGCTCCCAGCCGGGACAGGGGCCCTACGAGCAGTACTTC

v_call: TRBV4-1
clone_size: .
d_call: .
j_call: TRBJ2-6
cdr3_aa: CASSSEPGANVLTF
cdr3_nt: TGCGCCAGCAGCTCAGAACCGGGGGCCAACGTCCTGACTTTC

v_call: TRBV9
clone_size: .
d_call: TRBD2
j_call: TRBJ2-5
cdr3_aa: CASSAGTSGGRSLGETQYF
cdr3_nt: TGTGCCAGCAGCGCCGGGACTAGCGGGGGAAGGAGTCTAGGAGAGACCCAGTACTTC

v_call: TRBV11-2
clone_size: .
d_call: .
j_call: TRBJ2-7
cdr3_aa: CASSDDFAYEQYF
cdr3_nt: TGTGCCAGCAGCGACGACTTCGCCTACGAGCAGTACTTC

v_call: TRBV19
clone_size: .
d_call: TRBD1
j_call: TRBJ1-1
cdr3_aa: CASSQGGARGPNTEAFF
cdr3_nt: TGTGCCAGTAGCCAGGGGGGGGCGCGAGGCCCGAACACTGAAGCTTTCTTT

v_call: TRBV27
clone_size: few
d_call: .
j_call: TRBJ1-5
cdr3_aa: CASSVQDSNQPQHF
cdr3_nt: TGTGCCAGCAGTGTACAGGACAGCAATCAGCCCCAGCATTTT

v_call: TRBV5-4
clone_size: once
d_call: TRBD2
j_call: TRBJ2-3
cdr3_aa: CASSPGTSGNSYTQYF
cdr3_nt: TGTGCCAGCAGTCCCGGGACTAGCGGGAACTCATATACGCAGTATTTT

v_call: TRBV5-1
clone_size: .
d_call: .
j_call: TRBJ2-7
cdr3_aa: CASSLDVTGINEQYF
cdr3_nt: TGCGCCAGCAGCTTGGACGTTACAGGGATCAACGAGCAGTACTTC

v_call: TRBV15
clone_size: .
d_call: TRBD1
j_call: TRBJ1-5
cdr3_aa: CATSIAGGSILPQHF
cdr3_nt: TGTGCCACCAGCATCGCAGGGGGCTCCATTTTGCCCCAGCATTTT

v_call: TRBV28
clone_size: few
d_call: .
j_call: TRBJ2-1
cdr3_aa: CASSGLARGDEQFF
cdr3_nt: TGTGCCAGCAGTGGTCTGGCGCGTGGCGATGAGCAGTTCTTC

v_call: TRBV28
clone_size: .
d_call: .
j_call: TRBJ2-1
cdr3_aa: CASRKSGQNLYNEQFF
cdr3_nt: TGTGCCAGCAGGAAAAGTGGACAGAACCTCTACAATGAGCAGTTCTTC

v_call: TRBV19
clone_size: .
d_call: .
j_call: TRBJ1-5
cdr3_aa: CASSIRTQDFDGNQPQHF
cdr3_nt: TGTGCCAGTAGTATCCGTACACAGGATTTCGACGGCAATCAGCCCCAGCATTTT

v_call: TRBV30
clone_size: .
d_call: .
j_call: TRBJ2-3
cdr3_aa: CAWTPDFGRGTDTQYF
cdr3_nt: TGTGCCTGGACTCCCGACTTTGGCCGCGGCACAGATACGCAGTATTTT

v_call: TRBV7-9
clone_size: .
d_call: .
j_call: TRBJ2-7
cdr3_aa: CASSKALGQVISYEQYF
cdr3_nt: TGTGCCAGCAGCAAAGCATTGGGGCAGGTGATTTCCTACGAGCAGTACTTC

v_call: TRBV4-1
clone_size: .
d_call: .
j_call: TRBJ1-3
cdr3_aa: CASSQDGGRRWGSGNTIYF
cdr3_nt: TGCGCCAGCAGCCAAGATGGGGGGAGGAGGTGGGGCTCTGGAAACACCATATATTTT

v_call: TRBV10-3
clone_size: .
d_call: TRBD2
j_call: TRBJ2-6
cdr3_aa: CAISGGGTSGRAGANVLTF
cdr3_nt: TGTGCCATCAGTGGCGGCGGGACTAGCGGGAGGGCTGGGGCCAACGTCCTGACTTTC

v_call: TRBV6-5
clone_size: .
d_call: .
j_call: TRBJ1-4
cdr3_aa: CASNVQGGEKLFF
cdr3_nt: TGTGCCAGCAATGTCCAGGGCGGTGAAAAACTGTTTTTT

v_call: TRBV3-1/TRBV3-2
clone_size: .
d_call: .
j_call: TRBJ1-3
cdr3_aa: CASSQGPGSGNTIYF
cdr3_nt: TGTGCCAGCAGCCAAGGACCAGGCTCTGGAAACACCATATATTTT